This TCR beta chain was observed in a study of blood T cells in healthy people across ages. Overall study: About one barcoded beta molecule per two T cells was captured by template switching.

V was clipped by 2 bases and J by 7 bases, with 6 bases between them. The V gene's germline CDR1 is SGHTA and CDR2 FQGNSA. This CDR3 has 11 amino acids. The use of a sample-barcoded 5' primer and a J-beta primer mix characterized a second PCR of roughly 6 to 11 cycles. TCRdb reanalysed the 5' RACE reads using MiXCR and keeps one entry per CDR3 protein. The table includes 700,000 or so distinct CDR3 sequences, roughly 20% detected once. In regard to this clonotype: Its specificity is unknown.

Findings and limits, study-wide: Correlation between TCR beta diversity and naive T cell percentage was strong.

The receptor was derived from a man between 65 and 85 years old in good health. Sequencing was done on a sample of blood. The rearrangement joins TRBV7-2 to TRBJ2-7; D unclear. DNA for the CDR3: TGTGCCAGCAGCTTACTCCGAGAGCAGTACTTC. This translates into CASSLLREQYF.